The TCR beta chain under discussion was sequenced for a study of human T cells and chemical hapten exposure. The germline V gene encodes CDR1 MDHEN and CDR2 SYDVKM. V lost 3 bases to trimming and J lost 7 bases, with 6 bases between them. The CDR3 loop spans 11 amino acids. This clonotype was seen many times. Time point meaning: pre-sensitization, week 0. Noted treatment: therapeutic diphenylcyclopropenone sensitization with weekly scalp DPC. Unseparated into fractions, whole blood served as the source from which total RNA was extracted. TCRdb reprocessed the RACE reads with MiXCR, giving one entry per CDR3 protein. The top ten hold roughly 27% of the sample, which has about 34,000 distinct CDR3 sequences, 10% seen once.

Specimen: whole blood, collected in connection with sensitization to the hapten diphenylcyclopropenone (DPC). The chain joins TRBV28 to TRBJ2-5; D unresolved. This receptor was identified in a man in his fifties or sixties with alopecia areata. Some clones in this sample may be carry-over from other donors' samples. CDR3 amino acids: CASSFGATQYF. The CDR3 nucleotides are TGTGCCAGCAGTTTCGGTGCGACCCAGTACTTC.